This entry lists 22 T cell receptor beta chains sequenced from one sample in a study of blood T cell repertoires in COVID-19 (dated by TCRdb to the early 2020s). The library was obtained by the immunoSEQ multiplex PCR assay. As stored in TCRdb, this immuneACCESS dataset retains in-frame rearrangements with V and J assigned. A fraction of the clones does not appear; measured against another copy, unresolved V genes explain less than half of the discrepancy, and the remainder lacks a known reason. A total of roughly 110,000 clones appear in this sample, approximately 88% of them only once. More than 4% of the sample lies in the top ten. Specimen: peripheral blood. Receptors originate from a human donor in a cohort sampled during active COVID-19.

V gene TRBV6-2 or TRBV6-3 combines with J gene TRBJ1-1, with D tentatively TRBD1 (5 bases). This CDR3 region has 16 residues. Trimming pared 2 bases from V and 1 base from J, leaving 14 bases between. Germline V gene lookup returns CDR1 MNHEY and CDR2 SVGEGT. The CDR3 loop reads CASSYEQGGGNTEAFF. CDR3 nucleotide sequence: TGTGCCAGCAGTTACGAGCAGGGCGGGGGGAACACTGAAGCTTTCTTT.

This clone was seen more than once but under ten times. This sample includes further DNA sequences coding for the same CDR3. The chain is built from TRBV7-9 and TRBJ2-7, with D maybe TRBD1 (5 bases). The V gene's germline CDR1 is SEHNR and CDR2 FQNEAQ (reference sequence). The V gene lost 3 bases and the J gene lost 0 bases, with 12 bases spanning the gap. The CDR3 totals 15 residues. CDR3: CASSFRGSSSYEQYF. The CDR3 DNA follows: TGTGCCAGCAGCTTTAGGGGCTCGAGCTCCTACGAGCAGTACTTC.

V usage is TRBV24-1 and J usage is TRBJ2-7, with D tentatively TRBD2 (5 bases). CDR1 and CDR2 from the germline V gene are KGHDR and SFDVKD. The CDR3 spans 13 residues. The V gene lost 4 bases and the J gene lost 3 bases, with 9 bases spanning the gap. CDR3 region: CATSEGSSYEQYF. The CDR3 DNA is TGTGCCACCAGTGAGGGGAGTAGCTACGAGCAGTACTTC.

As for this clone: The same CDR3 also results from other DNA sequences found in this sample. The rearrangement joins TRBV11-2 to TRBJ2-3; D is undetermined. CDR3 length equals 14 residues. V was trimmed by 3 bases and J by 0 bases, leaving 7 bases between them. The germline gives CDR1 SGHAT, CDR2 FQNNGV. DNA of the CDR3: TGTGCCAGCAGCTTCGGCGGAAGCACAGATACGCAGTATTTT. This gives the protein CASSFGGSTDTQYF. The whole variable domain, remainder taken from reference TRBV11-2 and TRBJ2-3, is EAGVAQSPRYKIIEKRQSVAFWCNPISGHATLYWYQQILGQGPKLLIQFQNNGVVDDSQLPKDRFSAERLKGVDSTLKIQPAKLEDSAVYLCASSFGGSTDTQYFGPGTRLTVL.

This rearrangement joins TRBV2 to TRBJ1-1, with a weak D call TRBD1 (6 bases). Trimming cost V 4 bases and J 0 bases, with 9 bases left between them. Germline V CDR1 and CDR2: SNHLY, FYNNEI. The CDR3 runs to 14 residues. The CDR3 DNA reads as TGTGCCAGCAGTGTAGACAGGCTGAACACTGAAGCTTTCTTT. Protein product: CASSVDRLNTEAFF.

This clone was seen only once. This sequence joins TRBV5-6 and TRBJ1-1; no reliable D call. The V gene lost 0 bases and the J gene lost 0 bases, with 6 bases spanning the gap. CDR3 size: 14 residues. Germline assignment: CDR1 SGHDT and CDR2 YYEEEE. The CDR3 loop reads CASSLVFMNTEAFF. The DNA for the CDR3 is TGTGCCAGCAGCTTGGTCTTTATGAACACTGAAGCTTTCTTT.

The V and J genes are TRBV6-1 and TRBJ2-2; no clear D gene. This CDR3 comprises 15 residues. CDR1 is MNHNS and CDR2 is SASEGT in the germline V gene. V lost 3 bases, J lost 3 bases, and 11 bases lay in between. The CDR3 nucleotides are TGTGCCAGCAGTGACAACAGCAGAGACACCGGGGAGCTGTTTTTT. Its translation is CASSDNSRDTGELFF.

The rearrangement links TRBV29-1 to TRBJ2-7; the match to TRBD1 covers 8 bases. The CDR3 covers 12 residues. Losses at the gene ends were 5 bases for V and 2 bases for J; bases not matched to a gene: 2. The germline CDR1 and CDR2 sequences are SQVTM and ANQGSEA. This CDR3 reads CSVPTGAYEQYF. CDR3 DNA: TGCAGCGTTCCGACAGGGGCCTACGAGCAGTACTTC.

This clone was detected only a few times. The chain recombines TRBV5-1 with TRBJ2-3; TRBD2 agrees at 10 bases. This CDR3 contains 14 residues. Looked up from germline, CDR1 is SGHRS and CDR2 is YFSETQ. The trim removed 5 bases at V and 4 bases at J, leaving 4 bases unmatched. The CDR3 protein is CASRPLAGADTQYF. Here the CDR3 DNA reads TGCGCCAGCAGACCCCTAGCGGGAGCAGATACGCAGTATTTT.

DNA of the CDR3: TGTGCCACCAGTGATCTCTACGAGCAGTACTTC. It is translated as CATSDLYEQYF. V and J are TRBV24-1 and TRBJ2-7; D not resolved. The CDR3 length is 11 residues. V was shortened by 3 bases and J by 3 bases, with 2 bases between the two germline ends. Germline V CDR1 and CDR2: KGHDR, SFDVKD.

This chain connects TRBV12-5 to TRBJ2-3, with D uncertain. The ends were cut back, 6 bases at V and 2 bases at J, with 6 bases in the middle. Germline V CDR1 and CDR2: LGHNT, FRNRAP. This CDR3 contains 12 residues. Written as DNA, the CDR3 is TGTGCTAGTGGACTCCTCACAGATACGCAGTATTTT. It encodes CASGLLTDTQYF.

This chain uses TRBV18 with TRBJ1-1; D call uncertain. Trimming shortened V by 11 bases and J by 4 bases, and 17 bases separated the two germline ends. CDR1 is KGHSH and CDR2 is LQKENI in the germline V gene. There are 13 residues in the CDR3. The CDR3 loop is CAGKTSEGTEAFF. CDR3 nucleotides: TGTGCCGGTAAAACCTCAGAGGGCACTGAAGCTTTCTTT.

The chain combines TRBV5-1 with TRBJ1-2; TRBD1 matches at 12 bases. The CDR3 totals 13 residues. Germline V gene data show CDR1 as SGHRS and CDR2 as YFSETQ. J gave up 8 bases and V 4 bases, and 3 bases lay outside the gene matches. The CDR3 loop is CASSPGTGGGYTF. CDR3 nucleotide sequence: TGCGCCAGCAGCCCGGGGACAGGGGGCGGCTACACCTTC. The whole variable domain, filled in from reference TRBV5-1 and TRBJ1-2, reads KAGVTQTPRYLIKTRGQQVTLSCSPISGHRSVSWYQQTPGQGLQFLFEYFSETQRNKGNFPGRFSGRQFSNSRSEMNVSTLELGDSALYLCASSPGTGGGYTFGSGTRLTVV.

The rearrangement links TRBV9 to TRBJ2-1; TRBD2 aligns across 10 bases. Germline loops: CDR1 SGDLS, CDR2 YYNGEE. V lost 3 bases and J lost 1; bases outside the gene matches: 1. CDR3 length: 15 residues. CDR3 loop: CASSEAGGSYNEQFF. The CDR3 DNA sequence: TGTGCCAGCAGCGAAGCGGGAGGGTCCTACAATGAGCAGTTCTTC. Full variable domain (missing parts from reference TRBV9 and TRBJ2-1): DSGVTQTPKHLITATGQRVTLRCSPRSGDLSVYWYQQSLDQGLQFLIQYYNGEERAKGNILERFSAQQFPDLHSELNLSSLELGDSALYFCASSEAGGSYNEQFFGPGTRLTVL.

The chain is built from TRBV7-9 and TRBJ1-6; TRBD1 agrees at 7 bases. The CDR3 sequence is 15 residues long. V lost 0 bases, J lost 11 bases, and 7 bases stayed unmatched. Germline-derived CDR1 and CDR2 are SEHNR and FQNEAQ (reference sequence). The CDR3 protein is CASSLARQGGTPLHF. The CDR3 DNA is TGTGCCAGCAGCTTAGCCCGACAGGGTGGGACACCCCTCCACTTT.

V and J are TRBV7-8 and TRBJ2-1, with 7 bases matching TRBD2. This CDR3 contains 14 residues. Germline CDR1 and CDR2: SGHVS and FQNEAQ. V dropped 11 bases and J dropped 0; count of bases not matched to a gene: 7. The CDR3 bases are TGTGCCGTCGGGCGCGGGAGCTCCTACAATGAGCAGTTCTTC. Amino acids: CAVGRGSSYNEQFF.

J is TRBJ2-1 and V is TRBV5-4; 12 nucleotides align to TRBD2. Looked up from germline, CDR1 is SGHNT and CDR2 is YYREEE (reference sequence). The CDR3 sequence is 15 residues long. Trimming took 0 bases from V and 8 from J; bases not matched to a gene: 3. The CDR3 is CASSLETSGSHEQFF. CDR3 in DNA: TGTGCCAGCAGCTTGGAGACTAGCGGGAGTCATGAGCAGTTCTTC. Complete variable domain (other parts from reference TRBV5-4 and TRBJ2-1): ETGVTQSPTHLIKTRGQQVTLRCSSQSGHNTVSWYQQALGQGPQFIFQYYREEENGRGNFPPRFSGLQFPNYSSELNVNALELDDSALYLCASSLETSGSHEQFFGPGTRLTVL.

J is TRBJ2-1 and V is TRBV10-3; tentative D call: TRBD1 (6 bases). Trimming took 1 base from V and 3 from J, leaving 16 bases between them. Per the germline V gene, CDR1 is ENHRY and CDR2 is SYGVKD. CDR3 length equals 17 residues. The CDR3, as DNA: TGTGCCATCAGTGAGTTCATTTCAGACAGGCGCTACAATGAGCAGTTCTTC. Protein sequence: CAISEFISDRRYNEQFF.

V usage is TRBV25-1 and J usage is TRBJ1-3, with TRBD1 as a possible D gene (6 bases). The CDR3 length is 15 residues. V was trimmed by 7 bases and J by 2 bases, leaving 15 bases between them. Germline CDR1 reads MGHDK; CDR2 reads SYGVNS. The CDR3 DNA is TGTGCCAGCACCCAAACAGGGAATACTGGAAACACCATATATTTT. Translating gives CASTQTGNTGNTIYF.

The chain joins TRBV7-2 to TRBJ2-7; tentative D call: TRBD2 (5 bases). This CDR3 spans 15 amino acids. V was trimmed by 4 bases and J by 2 bases, leaving 15 bases between them. Germline assignment: CDR1 SGHTA and CDR2 FQGNSA. DNA for the CDR3: TGTGCCAGCAGCTCCGGACTGCAGCCAACCTACGAGCAGTACGTC. As protein: CASSSGLQPTYEQYV.

The chain joins TRBV18 to TRBJ1-2; 9 positions agree with TRBD1. Unmatched junction bases numbered 10, after V lost 9 bases and J lost 8 bases. The CDR3 is 13 residues long. Per the germline V gene, CDR1 is KGHSH and CDR2 is LQKENI. The CDR3 DNA sequence: TGTGCCAGTGATAATACAGGGGGCGGAGGCTACACCTTC. Translated, it gives CASDNTGGGGYTF.

This clone turned up a few times. The chain is built from TRBV7-3 and TRBJ2-2, with D unresolved. V lost 1 base and J 4 bases, leaving 4 bases between the germline ends. This CDR3 is 13 amino acids long. Germline V lookup: CDR1 SGHTA, CDR2 FQGTGA. The CDR3 coding sequence is TGTGCCAGCAGCTTAAGCGTCACCGGGGAGCTGTTTTTT. This translates into CASSLSVTGELFF. Looking up the rest from reference TRBV7-3 and TRBJ2-2 gives the full variable domain: GAGVSQTPSNKVTEKGKYVELRCDPISGHTALYWYRQSLGQGPEFLIYFQGTGAADDSGLPNDRFFAVRPEGSVSTLKIQRTERGDSAVYLCASSLSVTGELFFGEGSRLTVL.